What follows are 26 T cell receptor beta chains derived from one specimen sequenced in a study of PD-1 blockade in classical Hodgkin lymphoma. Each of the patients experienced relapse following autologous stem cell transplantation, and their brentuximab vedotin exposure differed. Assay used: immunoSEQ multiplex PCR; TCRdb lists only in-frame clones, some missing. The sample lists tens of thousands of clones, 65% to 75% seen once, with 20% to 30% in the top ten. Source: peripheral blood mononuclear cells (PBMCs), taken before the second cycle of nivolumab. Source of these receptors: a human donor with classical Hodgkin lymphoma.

CDR3 sequence: CASSSQGNTIYF. The CDR3 DNA reads TGTGCCAGCAGTTCTCAGGGAAACACCATATATTTT. V gene TRBV28 combines with J gene TRBJ1-3; the D is unclear. Germline V gene data show CDR1 as MDHEN and CDR2 as SYDVKM. The CDR3 totals 12 residues. With 4 bases removed from V and 4 bases from J, the gap between germline ends came to 5 bases.

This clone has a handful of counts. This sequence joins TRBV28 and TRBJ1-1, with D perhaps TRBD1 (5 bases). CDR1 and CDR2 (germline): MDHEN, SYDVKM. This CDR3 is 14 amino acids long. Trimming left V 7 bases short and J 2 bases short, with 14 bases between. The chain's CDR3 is CASMGVPSNTEAFF. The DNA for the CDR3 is TGTGCCAGCATGGGGGTCCCCTCCAACACTGAAGCTTTCTTT. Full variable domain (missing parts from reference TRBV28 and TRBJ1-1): DVKVTQSSRYLVKRTGEKVFLECVQDMDHENMFWYRQDPGLGLRLIYFSYDVKMKEKGDIPEGYSVSREKKERFSLILESASTNQTSMYLCASMGVPSNTEAFFGQGTRLTVV.

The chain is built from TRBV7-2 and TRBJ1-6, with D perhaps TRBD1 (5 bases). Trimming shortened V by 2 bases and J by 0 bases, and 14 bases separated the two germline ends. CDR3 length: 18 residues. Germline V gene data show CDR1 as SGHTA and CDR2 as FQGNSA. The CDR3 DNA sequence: TGTGCCAGCAGCTTAACCCTCCCCGACAGCTCCTATAATTCACCCCTCCACTTT. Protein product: CASSLTLPDSSYNSPLHF.

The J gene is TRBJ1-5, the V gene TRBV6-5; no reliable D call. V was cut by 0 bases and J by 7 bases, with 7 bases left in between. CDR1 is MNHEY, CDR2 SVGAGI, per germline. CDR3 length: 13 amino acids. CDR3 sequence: CASSYSVEQPQHF. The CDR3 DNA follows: TGTGCCAGCAGTTACTCGGTCGAGCAGCCCCAGCATTTT.

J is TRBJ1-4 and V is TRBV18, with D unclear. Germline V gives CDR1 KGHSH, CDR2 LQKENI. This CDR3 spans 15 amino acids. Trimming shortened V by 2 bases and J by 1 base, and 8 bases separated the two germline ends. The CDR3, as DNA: TGTGCCAGCTCACCAGGCAGGTTAACTAATGAAAAACTGTTTTTT. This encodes CASSPGRLTNEKLFF.

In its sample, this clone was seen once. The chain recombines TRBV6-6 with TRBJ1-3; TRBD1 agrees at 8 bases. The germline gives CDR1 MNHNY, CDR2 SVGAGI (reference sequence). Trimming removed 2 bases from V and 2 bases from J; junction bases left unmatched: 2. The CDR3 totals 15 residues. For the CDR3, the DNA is TGTGCCAGCAGTTACCAGGGGGCCACTGGAAACACCATATATTTT. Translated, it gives CASSYQGATGNTIYF.

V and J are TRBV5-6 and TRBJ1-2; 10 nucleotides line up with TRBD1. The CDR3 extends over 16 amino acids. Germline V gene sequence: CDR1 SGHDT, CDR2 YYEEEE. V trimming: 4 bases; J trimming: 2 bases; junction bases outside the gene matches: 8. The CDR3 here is CASSTGTGVVNYGYTF. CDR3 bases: TGTGCCAGCAGCACCGGGACAGGGGTCGTAAACTATGGCTACACCTTC.

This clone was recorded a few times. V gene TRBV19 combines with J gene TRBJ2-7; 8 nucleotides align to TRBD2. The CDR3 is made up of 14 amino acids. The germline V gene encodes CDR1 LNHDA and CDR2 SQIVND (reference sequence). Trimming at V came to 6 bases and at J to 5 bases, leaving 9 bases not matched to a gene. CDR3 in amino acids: CASSLSGMVHEQYF. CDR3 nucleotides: TGTGCCAGTAGCCTTAGCGGGATGGTCCACGAGCAGTACTTC.

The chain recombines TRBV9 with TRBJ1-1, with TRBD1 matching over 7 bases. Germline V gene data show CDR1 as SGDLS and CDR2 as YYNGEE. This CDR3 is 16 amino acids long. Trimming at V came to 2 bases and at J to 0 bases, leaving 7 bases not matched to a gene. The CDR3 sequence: CASSVNPGQLNTEAFF. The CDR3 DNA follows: TGTGCCAGCAGCGTTAATCCGGGACAGCTGAACACTGAAGCTTTCTTT. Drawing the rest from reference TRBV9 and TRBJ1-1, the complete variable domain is DSGVTQTPKHLITATGQRVTLRCSPRSGDLSVYWYQQSLDQGLQFLIQYYNGEERAKGNILERFSAQQFPDLHSELNLSSLELGDSALYFCASSVNPGQLNTEAFFGQGTRLTVV.

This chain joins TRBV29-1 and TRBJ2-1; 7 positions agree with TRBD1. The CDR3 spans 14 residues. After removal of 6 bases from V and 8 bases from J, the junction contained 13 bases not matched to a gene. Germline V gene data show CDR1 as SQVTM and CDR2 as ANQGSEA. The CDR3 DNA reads TGCAGCGTGGGAGTAGGGGGCTCCGAACATGAGCAGTTCTTC. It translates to CSVGVGGSEHEQFF.

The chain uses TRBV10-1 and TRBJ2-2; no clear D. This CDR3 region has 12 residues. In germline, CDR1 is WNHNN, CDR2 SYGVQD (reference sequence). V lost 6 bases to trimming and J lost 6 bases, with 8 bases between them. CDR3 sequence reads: CASSRGSGELFF. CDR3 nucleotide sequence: TGCGCCAGCAGCCGTGGGTCCGGGGAGCTGTTTTTT.

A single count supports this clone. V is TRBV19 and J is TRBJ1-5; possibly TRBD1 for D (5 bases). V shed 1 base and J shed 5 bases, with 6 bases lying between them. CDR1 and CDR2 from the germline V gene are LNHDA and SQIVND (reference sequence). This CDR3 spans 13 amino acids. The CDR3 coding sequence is TGTGCCAGTAGTATAGCAGGGTATCAGCCCCAGCATTTT. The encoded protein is CASSIAGYQPQHF.

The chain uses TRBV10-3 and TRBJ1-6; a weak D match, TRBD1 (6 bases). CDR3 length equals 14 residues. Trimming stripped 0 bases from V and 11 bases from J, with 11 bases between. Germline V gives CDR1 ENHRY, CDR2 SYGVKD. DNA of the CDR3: TGTGCCATCAGTGAGTCCGTAGGGGGGACACCCCTCCACTTT. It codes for CAISESVGGTPLHF.

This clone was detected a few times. CDR3 DNA sequence: TGTGCCAGCAGCTTAGGTGGTGGGTCAGGCCTCAATCAGCCCCAGCATTTT. The encoded protein is CASSLGGGSGLNQPQHF. This chain uses TRBV7-9 with TRBJ1-5, with unresolved D. The CDR3 runs 17 residues. CDR1 is SEHNR and CDR2 is FQNEAQ in the germline V gene (reference sequence). V gave up 1 base and J gave up 3 bases, with 16 bases separating them.

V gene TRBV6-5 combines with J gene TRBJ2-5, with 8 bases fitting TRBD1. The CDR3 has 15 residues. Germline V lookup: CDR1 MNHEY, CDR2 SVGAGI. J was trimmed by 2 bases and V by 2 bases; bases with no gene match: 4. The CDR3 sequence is CASSYGTGLQETQYF. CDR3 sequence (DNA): TGTGCCAGCAGTTACGGGACAGGCCTGCAAGAGACCCAGTACTTC.

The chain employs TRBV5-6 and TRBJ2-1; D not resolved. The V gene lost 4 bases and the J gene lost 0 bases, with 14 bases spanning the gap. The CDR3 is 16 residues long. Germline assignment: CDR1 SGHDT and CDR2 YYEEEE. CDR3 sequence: CASSRIDSSSYNEQFF. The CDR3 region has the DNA TGTGCCAGCAGCCGTATTGACTCGAGCTCCTACAATGAGCAGTTCTTC.

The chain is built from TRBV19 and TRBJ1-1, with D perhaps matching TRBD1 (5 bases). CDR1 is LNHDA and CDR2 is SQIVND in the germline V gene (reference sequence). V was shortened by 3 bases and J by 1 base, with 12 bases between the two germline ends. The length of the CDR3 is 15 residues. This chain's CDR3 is CASSITRGANTEAFF. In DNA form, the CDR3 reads TGTGCCAGTAGTATCACGAGGGGAGCGAACACTGAAGCTTTCTTT.

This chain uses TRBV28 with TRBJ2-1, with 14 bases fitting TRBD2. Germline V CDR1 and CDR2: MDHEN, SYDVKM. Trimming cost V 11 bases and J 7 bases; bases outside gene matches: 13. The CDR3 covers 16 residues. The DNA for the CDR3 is TGTGCCGCCGTTAGACTAGCGGGGGGGAAAGTGAATGAGCAGTTCTTC. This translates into CAAVRLAGGKVNEQFF. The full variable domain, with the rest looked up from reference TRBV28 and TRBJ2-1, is DVKVTQSSRYLVKRTGEKVFLECVQDMDHENMFWYRQDPGLGLRLIYFSYDVKMKEKGDIPEGYSVSREKKERFSLILESASTNQTSMYLCAAVRLAGGKVNEQFFGPGTRLTVL.

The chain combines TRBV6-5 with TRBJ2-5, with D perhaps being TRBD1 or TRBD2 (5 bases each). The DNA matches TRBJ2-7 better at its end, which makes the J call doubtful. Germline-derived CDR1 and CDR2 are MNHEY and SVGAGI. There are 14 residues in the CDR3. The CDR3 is CASSYEGSSYEQYF. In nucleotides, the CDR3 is TGTGCCAGCAGTTACGAGGGGAGTAGCTACGAGCAGTACTTC.

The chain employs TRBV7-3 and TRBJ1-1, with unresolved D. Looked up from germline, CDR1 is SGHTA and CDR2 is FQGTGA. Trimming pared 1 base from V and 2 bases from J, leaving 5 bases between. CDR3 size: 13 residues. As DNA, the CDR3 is TGTGCCAGCAGCTTAAGGTTAAACACTGAAGCTTTCTTT. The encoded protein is CASSLRLNTEAFF.

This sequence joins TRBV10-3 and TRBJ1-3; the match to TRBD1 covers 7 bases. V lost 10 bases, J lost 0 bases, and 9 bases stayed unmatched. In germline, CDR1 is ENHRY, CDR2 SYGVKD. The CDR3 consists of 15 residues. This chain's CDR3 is CATRTGLSSGNTIYF. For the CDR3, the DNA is TGTGCCACAAGGACAGGACTGAGCTCTGGAAACACCATATATTTT.

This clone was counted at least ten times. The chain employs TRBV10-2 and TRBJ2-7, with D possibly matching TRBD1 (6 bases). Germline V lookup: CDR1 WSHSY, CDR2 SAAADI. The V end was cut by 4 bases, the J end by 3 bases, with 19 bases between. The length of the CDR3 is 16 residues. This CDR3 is CASSVPVGTSFYEQYF. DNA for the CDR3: TGCGCCAGCAGTGTACCGGTCGGGACATCGTTCTACGAGCAGTACTTC.

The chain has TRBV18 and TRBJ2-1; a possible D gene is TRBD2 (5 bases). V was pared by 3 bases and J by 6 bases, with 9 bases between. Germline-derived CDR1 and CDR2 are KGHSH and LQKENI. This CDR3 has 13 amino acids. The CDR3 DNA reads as TGTGCCAGCTCACCTACTAGTAGCAATGAGCAGTTCTTC. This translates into CASSPTSSNEQFF.

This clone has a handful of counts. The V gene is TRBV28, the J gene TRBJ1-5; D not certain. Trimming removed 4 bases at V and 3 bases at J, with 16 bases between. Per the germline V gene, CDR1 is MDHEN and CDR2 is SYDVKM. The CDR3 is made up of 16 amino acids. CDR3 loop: CASSSWTLGSNQPQHF. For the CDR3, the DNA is TGTGCCAGCAGTTCCTGGACTCTGGGGTCCAATCAGCCCCAGCATTTT.

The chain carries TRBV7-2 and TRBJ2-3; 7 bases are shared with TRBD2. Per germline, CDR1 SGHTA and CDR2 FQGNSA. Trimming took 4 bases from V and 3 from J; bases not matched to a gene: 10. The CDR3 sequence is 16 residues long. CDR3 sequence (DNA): TGTGCCAGCAGCTCTGGGACCCTAGCGGCTACAGATACGCAGTATTTT. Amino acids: CASSSGTLAATDTQYF. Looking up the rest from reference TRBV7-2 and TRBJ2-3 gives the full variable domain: GAGVSQSPSNKVTEKGKDVELRCDPISGHTALYWYRQSLGQGLEFLIYFQGNSAPDKSGLPSDRFSAERTGGSVSTLTIQRTQQEDSAVYLCASSSGTLAATDTQYFGPGTRLTVL.

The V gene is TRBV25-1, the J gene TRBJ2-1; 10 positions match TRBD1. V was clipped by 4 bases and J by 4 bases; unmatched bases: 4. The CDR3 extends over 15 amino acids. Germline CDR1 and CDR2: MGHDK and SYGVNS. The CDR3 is CASSVGQGGYNEQFF. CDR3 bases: TGTGCCAGCAGTGTCGGACAGGGGGGTTACAATGAGCAGTTCTTC.